The rows below give T cell receptor beta chains drawn from one sample of a study of OX40 agonist ivuxolimab in advanced cancers. Assay: immunoSEQ multiplex PCR; the TCRdb copy retains only in-frame clones and omits some. This table holds some 96,000 clones, approximately 90% found once. This material consisted of CD4+ or CD8+ T cells sorted from blood, taken in a trial of the OX40 agonist ivuxolimab. The receptors come from an adult with an advanced solid tumor such as melanoma, head and neck, liver or kidney cancer. CDR3s include the opening cysteine and the closing phenylalanine or tryptophan. Each record gives: D gene, clone size, V gene, J gene, CDR3 length, CDR3 DNA, CDR3 protein. D genes are given only for firm matches. Clone size appears in some rows only: once, few, many, or a class for an expanded clone.

TRBD2,.,TRBV2,TRBJ2-1,15,TGTGCCAGCACCAAGCTAGCGGGAGCGGGAGGGGAGCAGTTCTTC,CASTKLAGAGGEQFF
.,.,TRBV6-6,TRBJ2-2,16,TGTGCCAGCAGTTACTCGCCAGGGATGGTGACCGGGGAGCTGTTTTTT,CASSYSPGMVTGELFF
TRBD1,.,TRBV28,TRBJ2-3,14,TGTGCCAGCAGTTTCCGGGACAGGGCAGATACGCAGTATTTT,CASSFRDRADTQYF
.,once,TRBV2,TRBJ2-1,13,TGTGCCAGCGCGCAGGGATCCTACAATGAGCAGTTCTTC,CASAQGSYNEQFF
.,few,TRBV30,TRBJ1-1,12,TGTGCCTGGATGCGGGGATCAACTGAAGCTTTCTTT,CAWMRGSTEAFF
TRBD2,.,TRBV5-1,TRBJ2-1,15,TGCGCCAGCAGCTTGGTTGGCGGGAGGTGGAATGAGCAGTTCTTC,CASSLVGGRWNEQFF
.,.,TRBV7-3,TRBJ1-1,14,TGTGCCAGCAGCTTAGGAAGGGGGAACACTGAAGCTTTCTTT,CASSLGRGNTEAFF
TRBD2,.,TRBV4-2,TRBJ2-7,18,TGTGCCAGCAGCCAAATAACCGGGACTAGCGGGAGTGGTAGGGAGCAGTACTTC,CASSQITGTSGSGREQYF
.,many,TRBV29-1,TRBJ1-1,14,TGCAGCGTTGTGAGGGGGAATTTGAACACTGAAGCTTTCTTT,CSVVRGNLNTEAFF
.,.,TRBV4-1,TRBJ2-3,13,TGCGCCAGCAGCCAAGCGCCCACAGATACGCAGTATTTT,CASSQAPTDTQYF
.,.,TRBV12-5,TRBJ2-3,16,TGTGCTAGTGGTTTGGTAAAGACAGGTGGCACAGATACGCAGTATTTT,CASGLVKTGGTDTQYF
.,.,TRBV19,TRBJ2-1,16,TGTGCCAGTAGTATAAACCTGGGGTCGGGATTCGATGAGCAGTTCTTC,CASSINLGSGFDEQFF
.,.,TRBV7-2,TRBJ1-5,13,TGTGCCAGCAGCTTAAGGGTGAATCAGCCCCAGCATTTT,CASSLRVNQPQHF
.,once,TRBV9,TRBJ2-2,13,TGTGCCAGCAGCATGCGAGGGTCCGGGGAGCTGTTTTTT,CASSMRGSGELFF
.,.,TRBV19,TRBJ1-2,14,TGTGCCAGTAGTCTTACGCCTGGCGGCTATGGCTACACCTTC,CASSLTPGGYGYTF
TRBD2,.,TRBV4-1,TRBJ2-2,16,TGCGCCAGCAGCCAACAAGCGGGGCCCCCACCCGGGGAGCTGTTTTTT,CASSQQAGPPPGELFF
.,.,TRBV6-5,TRBJ2-5,14,TGTGCCAGCAGTTATGTTATGAGCGGGGAGACCCAGTACTTC,CASSYVMSGETQYF
.,.,TRBV5-6,TRBJ2-5,12,TGTGCCAGCAGCTTGGGGGGTTCGACCCAGTACTTC,CASSLGGSTQYF
TRBD2,.,TRBV6-5,TRBJ2-7,14,TGTGCCAGCAATGGGAGGGCGCACCCCTACGAGCAGTACTTC,CASNGRAHPYEQYF
.,.,TRBV7-2,TRBJ2-5,11,TGTGCCAGCAGCCCTGGGTGGACCCAGTACTTC,CASSPGWTQYF
TRBD1,.,TRBV2,TRBJ2-3,14,TGTGCCAGCGGAGGGACAGGGGTAACAGATACGCAGTATTTT,CASGGTGVTDTQYF
.,.,TRBV7-2,TRBJ2-1,15,TGTGCCAGCAGCTTAGAGTCGTCCCGGGGGAATGAGCAGTTCTTC,CASSLESSRGNEQFF
.,.,TRBV6-6,TRBJ2-1,12,TGTGCCAGCTCCAACAGTAACAATGAGCAGTTCTTC,CASSNSNNEQFF
TRBD1,once,TRBV7-2,TRBJ2-2,16,TGTGCCAGCAGCCGTCTAACCGGGACAGCCACCGGGGAGCTGTTTTTT,CASSRLTGTATGELFF
.,.,TRBV18,TRBJ2-2,12,TGTGCCAGCTCACCACGGCAGGGGGAGCTGTTTTTT,CASSPRQGELFF
.,many,TRBV5-1,TRBJ2-7,15,TGCGCCAGCAGCTTGGCCGTAGGGTTCAGGGGCGAGCAGTACTTC,CASSLAVGFRGEQYF
.,.,TRBV6-1,TRBJ2-5,17,TGTGCCAGCAGTGAAAGCCATTTCTCGACAGGTCAAGAGACCCAGTACTTC,CASSESHFSTGQETQYF
.,.,TRBV18,TRBJ2-7,15,TGTGCCAGCTTGAAATCCGGGACCGCTTCAGGGGAGCAGTACTTC,CASLKSGTASGEQYF
.,.,TRBV2,TRBJ1-3,13,TGTGCCAGCAGTGAAGACAGCGGAAACACCATATATTTT,CASSEDSGNTIYF
.,.,TRBV6-5,TRBJ2-3,13,TGTGCCAGCAGTTACGAGGGCACAGATACGCAGTATTTT,CASSYEGTDTQYF
.,.,TRBV28,TRBJ2-5,14,TGTGCCAGCAGTCCGCGGAGTGCTGTCGAGACCCAGTACTTC,CASSPRSAVETQYF
TRBD1,.,TRBV6-6,TRBJ1-1,16,TGTGCCAGCAGTTACTCCGGACAGGCCCCGACCGCTGAAGCTTTCTTT,CASSYSGQAPTAEAFF
TRBD2,.,TRBV28,TRBJ2-1,16,TGTGCCAGCAGCTCGAAGACTAGCGGGAGTATCGATGAGCAGTTCTTC,CASSSKTSGSIDEQFF
TRBD1,.,TRBV19,TRBJ2-1,14,TGTGCCAGTCGGACAGGGAGCTCCTACAATGAGCAGTTCTTC,CASRTGSSYNEQFF
.,few,TRBV2,TRBJ2-7,14,TGTGCCAGCAGCCAGATGGGGGGCTCCTACGAGCAGTACTTC,CASSQMGGSYEQYF
.,.,TRBV4-1,TRBJ2-3,15,TGCGCCAGCAGCCAAGGACGCCAATCCACAGATACGCAGTATTTT,CASSQGRQSTDTQYF
.,.,TRBV20-1,TRBJ1-1,11,TGCAGTGGGGTGGGGGTTACTGAAGCTTTCTTT,CSGVGVTEAFF
.,.,TRBV19,TRBJ1-4,13,TGTGCCAGCCGAAAAGGGGGTAATGAAAAACTGTTTTTT,CASRKGGNEKLFF
TRBD1,.,TRBV5-4,TRBJ1-3,14,TGTGCCAGCAGACAACAGGGGACCGGAAACACCATATATTTT,CASRQQGTGNTIYF
.,.,TRBV27,TRBJ1-4,13,TGTGCCAGCAGTTCCTACGTGGGCGAAAAACTGTTTTTT,CASSSYVGEKLFF
TRBD1,few,TRBV6-6,TRBJ2-7,14,TGTGCCAGCAGTTCGACAGGGAACCCCTACGAGCAGTACTTC,CASSSTGNPYEQYF
.,once,TRBV7-2,TRBJ2-7,14,TGTGCCAGCAGCCAACAGGGAACTCCCTACGAGCAGTACTTC,CASSQQGTPYEQYF
TRBD2,.,TRBV2,TRBJ2-1,15,TGTGCCAGCACCCCGACTAGCGCGGCCTACAATGAGCAGTTCTTC,CASTPTSAAYNEQFF
.,.,TRBV18,TRBJ1-1,18,TGTGCCAGCTCACCAAGTTCAGGGGCGAGGGGGATGAACACTGAAGCTTTCTTT,CASSPSSGARGMNTEAFF
TRBD2,.,TRBV7-3,TRBJ2-1,16,TGTGCCAGCAGCTTATATTTAGCGGGGAATGGAGATGAGCAGTTCTTC,CASSLYLAGNGDEQFF
.,.,TRBV18,TRBJ1-5,15,TGTGCCAGCTCACCACCGGGGAAGCCCAATCAGCCCCAGCATTTT,CASSPPGKPNQPQHF
TRBD2,.,TRBV19,TRBJ2-1,17,TGTGCCAGTAGTATAGATCAACTAGCGGGGCTCTACAATGAGCAGTTCTTC,CASSIDQLAGLYNEQFF
.,.,TRBV30,TRBJ1-2,13,TGTGCCTGGGAAACGGGGGGTAGGCTTGGCTACACCTTC,CAWETGGRLGYTF
.,once,TRBV2,TRBJ2-5,14,TGTGCCAGCAGTCCTAGGAAATACCAAGAGACCCAGTACTTC,CASSPRKYQETQYF
TRBD1,.,TRBV6-6,TRBJ1-2,14,TGTGCCAGCAGACAGGGACAGGGTAACTATGGCTACACCTTC,CASRQGQGNYGYTF